This T cell receptor (beta chain) comes out of a study of early T cells in non-severe SARS-CoV-2 infection. Study as a whole: Investigators sequenced bulk RNA drawn from unsorted whole blood, and chains remained unpaired.

General study results and limits: Anti-spike CD8 responses were favored in VDJdb matching, and private and CD4 specificities were missed.

This clonotype was counted many times. Antigen unknown. As part of library construction, unique molecular identifiers were attached to individual cDNA molecules. MiXCR, run by TCRdb on the 5' RACE reads, gives a single entry per CDR3 protein. The sample carries almost 30,000 distinct CDR3 sequences, about 5% recorded once. V was cut by 1 base and J by 10 bases, with 5 bases left in between. The CDR3 is 11 amino acids. Sequencing was carried out using whole blood. This clonotype was sampled from an adult who was a healthcare worker with PCR-confirmed SARS-CoV-2 infection or an uninfected control (not recorded which). The J gene is TRBJ2-1, the V gene TRBV12-3 or TRBV12-4; D call uncertain. The CDR3: CASSLGREQFF. The CDR3 region has the DNA TGTGCCAGCAGTTTAGGGCGGGAGCAGTTCTTC.